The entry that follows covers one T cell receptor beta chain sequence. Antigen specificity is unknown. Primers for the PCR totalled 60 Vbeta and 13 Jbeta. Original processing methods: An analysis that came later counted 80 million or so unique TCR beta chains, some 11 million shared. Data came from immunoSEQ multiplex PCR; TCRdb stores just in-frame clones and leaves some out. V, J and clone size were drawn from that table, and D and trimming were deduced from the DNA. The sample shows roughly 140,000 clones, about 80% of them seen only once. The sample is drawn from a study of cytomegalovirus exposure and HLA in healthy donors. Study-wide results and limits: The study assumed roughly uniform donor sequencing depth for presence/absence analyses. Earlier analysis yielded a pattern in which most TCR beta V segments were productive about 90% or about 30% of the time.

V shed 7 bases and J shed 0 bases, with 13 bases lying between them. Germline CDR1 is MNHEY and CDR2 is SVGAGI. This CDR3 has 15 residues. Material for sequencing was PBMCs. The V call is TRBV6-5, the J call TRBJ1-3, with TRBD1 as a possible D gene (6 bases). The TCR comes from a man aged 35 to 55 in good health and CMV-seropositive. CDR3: CASTRGGASGNTIYF. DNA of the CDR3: TGTGCCAGCACCCGCGGGGGGGCCTCTGGAAACACCATATATTTT.